This T cell receptor beta chain came from a study of T cell changes during pregnancy in multiple sclerosis. The germline gives CDR1 MNHEY, CDR2 SMNVEV (reference sequence). CDR3 size: 14 residues. Trimming left V 6 bases short and J 8 bases short, with 19 bases between. The count of this clone is one. Sequenced by immunoSEQ multiplex PCR; TCRdb stores in-frame clones only, minus some. Of about 48,000 clones in the sample, 85% to 95% were seen once. The sequence derives from a female donor in good health, enrolled as a control in a pregnancy study. The J gene is TRBJ1-2, the V gene TRBV27; no definite D call. The material was CD4+ T cells from peripheral blood mononuclear cells, obtained in the second trimester of pregnancy. CDR3 amino acids: CASRSRSLGGGYTF. In nucleotides, the CDR3 is TGTGCCAGCAGGTCACGGTCTCTCGGAGGAGGCTACACCTTC.